The following is a T cell receptor (beta chain) sequence with its context. The data derive from a study of blood T cells in healthy people across ages. Germline values: CDR1 KGHDR, CDR2 SFDVKD. This CDR3 is 14 amino acids long. With 4 bases clipped from V and 4 bases from J, the junction kept 5 bases outside the gene matches. Extracted total RNA amounted to at least 5.5 micrograms for each sample. A second PCR, run for roughly 7 to 11 cycles, used a sample-barcoded 5' primer plus a J-beta primer mix. TCRdb used MiXCR to reprocess the 5' RACE reads, holding one entry per CDR3 protein. The sample consists of 910,000 or so distinct CDR3 sequences, just over 50% of them appearing once.

J is TRBJ1-2 and V is TRBV24-1; 7 bases line up with TRBD1. The TCR was taken from a woman in her sixties in good health. The material sequenced was blood. CDR3 residues: CATSDPQGVYGYTF. The DNA of the CDR3 is TGTGCCACCAGTGACCCTCAGGGGGTCTATGGCTACACCTTC.